This entry lists 20 T cell receptor beta chains sequenced from one sample in a study of blood T cell repertoires in COVID-19. Here immunoSEQ multiplex PCR was the method, and the copy in TCRdb shows in-frame clones only, minus some. This repertoire shows roughly 150,000 clones, 75% to 90% found once; its top ten account for 0.5% to 0.65%. The sample was peripheral blood. These receptors originate from a man aged 55 to 70 with acute or convalescent COVID-19.

The chain uses TRBV5-1 and TRBJ2-5; TRBD1 matches 7 bases. Germline lookup yields CDR1 SGHRS and CDR2 YFSETQ. The J segment lost 1 base and the V segment lost 4 bases, leaving 4 bases of the junction unmatched. The CDR3 runs to 14 residues. The CDR3 coding sequence is TGCGCCAGCAGCACCCGGACAGGCCAAGAGACCCAGTACTTC. Its translation is CASSTRTGQETQYF.

The gene calls are TRBV29-1 and TRBJ2-3; 7 bases are shared with TRBD2. CDR1 and CDR2 from the germline V gene are SQVTM and ANQGSEA. The CDR3 is 14 amino acids. V lost 3 bases, J lost 4 bases, and 7 bases stayed unmatched. The CDR3 DNA reads as TGCAGCGTTGAGGGGGGGTTAATCGCAGATACGCAGTATTTT. Protein product: CSVEGGLIADTQYF.

The gene calls are TRBV19 and TRBJ1-5; a weak D match, TRBD1 (5 bases). Germline CDR1 is LNHDA and CDR2 is SQIVND (reference sequence). The CDR3 runs to 14 residues. Between the trimmed V and J ends, which lost 0 bases and 7 bases, there was a span of 10 bases. The CDR3 sequence: CASSIDGGLQPQHF. CDR3 nucleotide sequence: TGTGCCAGTAGTATAGACGGGGGATTGCAGCCCCAGCATTTT.

The chain couples TRBV30 to TRBJ2-1, with 7 positions matching TRBD1. V trimming: 2 bases; J trimming: 1 base; junction bases outside the gene matches: 8. The CDR3 runs 16 residues. CDR1 and CDR2 from the germline V gene are GTSNPN and SVGIG (reference sequence). CDR3 nucleotide sequence: TGTGCCTGGAGTTGGAAACAGGGGTTTTCCTACAATGAGCAGTTCTTC. This codes for CAWSWKQGFSYNEQFF.

The V and J genes are TRBV7-3 and TRBJ1-1; unclear D gene. The CDR3 totals 16 residues. Trimming cost V 4 bases and J 2 bases, with 17 bases left between them. Germline CDR1 SGHTA, CDR2 FQGTGA. CDR3 residues: CASSSPWRAPNTEAFF. The CDR3, as DNA: TGTGCCAGCAGCTCCCCCTGGAGGGCCCCCAACACTGAAGCTTTCTTT.

The V and J genes are TRBV6-1 and TRBJ2-3; possible D gene TRBD1, 5 bases. This CDR3 is 15 amino acids long. Germline lookup yields CDR1 MNHNS and CDR2 SASEGT. V lost 5 bases and J 10 bases, leaving 22 bases between the germline ends. CDR3 sequence reads: CASSHERPSGPAQYF. The CDR3 DNA follows: TGTGCCAGCAGTCACGAAAGACCTTCAGGGCCGGCGCAGTATTTT.

The chain links TRBV7-9 to TRBJ2-5; D possibly corresponds to TRBD2 (6 bases). This CDR3 region has 16 residues. Germline V CDR1 and CDR2: SEHNR, FQNEAQ (reference sequence). Trimming removed 5 bases at V and 2 bases at J, with 18 bases between. CDR3 protein: CASSRRAGTYQETQYF. In DNA form, the CDR3 reads TGTGCCAGCAGCAGGCGGGCGGGGACCTATCAAGAGACCCAGTACTTC.

The chain combines TRBV6-1 with TRBJ2-1; no reliable D call. CDR1 MNHNS and CDR2 SASEGT come from the germline V gene. Trimming cost V 1 base and J 0 bases, with 10 bases left between them. The CDR3 runs 16 residues. DNA of the CDR3: TGTGCCAGCAGTGAAGGTGGTGGCGGCTCCTACAATGAGCAGTTCTTC. Its protein is CASSEGGGGSYNEQFF.

The J gene is TRBJ2-7, the V gene TRBV11-2; TRBD1 aligns across 9 bases. After removal of 1 base from V and 2 bases from J, the junction contained 9 bases not matched to a gene. CDR3 size: 17 residues. CDR1 and CDR2 (germline): SGHAT, FQNNGV. The CDR3 nucleotides read TGTGCCAGCAGCTTAGTGGGGGCCGGGACAGGGACCTACGAGCAGTACTTC. This translates into CASSLVGAGTGTYEQYF.

This chain links TRBV3-1 (or the pseudogene TRBV3-2) with TRBJ2-2; D possibly corresponds to TRBD1 (6 bases). Per germline, CDR1 LGHDT and CDR2 YNNKEL (reference sequence). Trimming left V 6 bases short and J 6 bases short, with 8 bases between. CDR3 length equals 12 residues. The CDR3 loop reads CASRQGPGELFF. Written as DNA, the CDR3 is TGTGCCAGCAGACAGGGACCCGGGGAGCTGTTTTTT.

This sequence joins TRBV6-5 and TRBJ1-1, with TRBD1 as a possible D gene (6 bases). The CDR3 contains 15 residues. V was clipped by 0 bases and J by 3 bases, with 11 bases between them. Germline CDR1 reads MNHEY; CDR2 reads SVGAGI. The CDR3 DNA follows: TGTGCCAGCAGTTACTCGGGACATTTTGACACTGAAGCTTTCTTT. Translated: CASSYSGHFDTEAFF.

The CDR3 reads CASRVQEMSYGYTF. The DNA for the CDR3 is TGTGCCAGCAGGGTACAGGAGATGTCCTATGGCTACACCTTC. The chain employs TRBV28 and TRBJ1-2; tentatively, D is TRBD1 (5 bases). The CDR3 totals 14 residues. Germline V gene lookup returns CDR1 MDHEN and CDR2 SYDVKM. Trimming removed 6 bases at V and 4 bases at J, with 15 bases between.

The chain joins TRBV27 to TRBJ2-3; 11 nucleotides align to TRBD2. Germline V gene lookup returns CDR1 MNHEY and CDR2 SMNVEV (reference sequence). The CDR3 consists of 14 residues. V trimming: 6 bases; J trimming: 3 bases; junction bases outside the gene matches: 2. Here the CDR3 DNA reads TGTGCCAGCAGCGGACTAGCGGGTACAGATACGCAGTATTTT. Its protein product is CASSGLAGTDTQYF.

V gene TRBV6-2 or TRBV6-3 combines with J gene TRBJ2-7; 7 bases match TRBD2. The CDR3 runs 15 residues. Germline loops: CDR1 MNHEY, CDR2 SVGEGT. With V trimmed by 5 bases and J by 1 base, 8 bases remained unmatched. The chain's CDR3 is CASSVLGGSSYEQYF. The CDR3 DNA reads TGTGCCAGCAGTGTCCTCGGCGGGAGTTCCTACGAGCAGTACTTC.

A single count supports this clone. The genes are TRBV23-1 and TRBJ2-5, with D possibly matching TRBD2 (5 bases). TRBV23-1 is an ORF, with its function uncertain. The V end was cut by 6 bases, the J end by 2 bases, with 13 bases between. CDR3 length: 14 residues. The chain's CDR3 is CASRKDSPQETQYF. Here the CDR3 DNA reads TGCGCCAGCAGGAAGGACTCACCGCAAGAGACCCAGTACTTC.

The J gene is TRBJ2-7, the V gene TRBV19; the D is unclear. Germline V gives CDR1 LNHDA, CDR2 SQIVND (reference sequence). The CDR3 loop spans 16 amino acids. Between the trimmed V and J ends, which lost 3 bases and 2 bases, there was a span of 17 bases. The CDR3, as DNA: TGTGCCAGTAGTATTAGTGGCGGCCATAATACCTACGAGCAGTACTTC. Amino acid sequence: CASSISGGHNTYEQYF.

The rearrangement links TRBV6-5 to TRBJ2-2; 11 bases fit TRBD2. Per the germline V gene, CDR1 is MNHEY and CDR2 is SVGAGI. The CDR3 totals 15 residues. V lost 6 bases to trimming and J lost 5 bases; unmatched junction nucleotides: 5. The CDR3 here is CASRIAGGRTGELFF. The CDR3, as DNA: TGTGCCAGCAGGATAGCGGGGGGGCGTACCGGGGAGCTGTTTTTT.

The chain carries TRBV5-6 and TRBJ2-7; 7 bases map to TRBD2. From germline, CDR1 is SGHDT and CDR2 YYEEEE. Losses at the gene ends were 3 bases for V and 2 bases for J; bases not matched to a gene: 8. The CDR3 has 15 residues. The CDR3 coding sequence is TGTGCCAGCAGCTGGGGGGGTACAGTAACCTACGAGCAGTACTTC. Translation gives CASSWGGTVTYEQYF.

This chain uses TRBV11-2 with TRBJ2-2, with 10 bases lining up with TRBD1. Germline lookup yields CDR1 SGHAT and CDR2 FQNNGV. The V gene end was trimmed by 8 bases and the J gene end by 4 bases; junction bases not matched to a gene: 7. This CDR3 region has 15 residues. CDR3 residues: CASGKTGGGTGELFF. The CDR3 bases are TGTGCCAGCGGAAAGACAGGGGGCGGCACCGGGGAGCTGTTTTTT. The whole variable domain, remainder taken from reference TRBV11-2 and TRBJ2-2, is EAGVAQSPRYKIIEKRQSVAFWCNPISGHATLYWYQQILGQGPKLLIQFQNNGVVDDSQLPKDRFSAERLKGVDSTLKIQPAKLEDSAVYLCASGKTGGGTGELFFGEGSRLTVL.

The J gene is TRBJ1-1, the V gene TRBV25-1, with 8 bases fitting TRBD1. The germline V gene has CDR1 MGHDK and CDR2 SYGVNS. The CDR3 consists of 15 residues. With 3 bases clipped from V and 0 bases from J, the junction kept 3 bases outside the gene matches. The chain's CDR3 is CASSERTGMNTEAFF. Here the CDR3 DNA reads TGTGCCAGCAGTGAGAGGACAGGGATGAACACTGAAGCTTTCTTT.